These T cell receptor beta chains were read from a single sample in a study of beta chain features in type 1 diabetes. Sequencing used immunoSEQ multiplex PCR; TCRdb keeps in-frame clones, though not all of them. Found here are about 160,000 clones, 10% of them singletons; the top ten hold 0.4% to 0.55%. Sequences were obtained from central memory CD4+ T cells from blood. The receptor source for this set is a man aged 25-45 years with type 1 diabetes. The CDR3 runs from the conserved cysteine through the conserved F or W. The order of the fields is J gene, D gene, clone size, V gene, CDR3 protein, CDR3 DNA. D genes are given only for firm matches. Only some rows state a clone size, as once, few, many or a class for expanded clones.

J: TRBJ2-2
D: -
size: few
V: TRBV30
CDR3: CAWSRGELAGELFF
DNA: TGTGCCTGGAGTCGGGGTGAGCTAGCCGGGGAGCTGTTTTTT

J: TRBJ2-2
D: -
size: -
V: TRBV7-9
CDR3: CASSRRGRNGELFF
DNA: TGTGCCAGCAGCCGGAGGGGGCGGAACGGGGAGCTGTTTTTT

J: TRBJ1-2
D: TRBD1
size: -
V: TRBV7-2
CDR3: CASSLQGAHGYTF
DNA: TGTGCCAGCAGCTTACAGGGGGCCCATGGCTACACCTTC

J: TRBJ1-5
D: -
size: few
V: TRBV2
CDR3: CASSGRENQPQHF
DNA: TGTGCCAGCAGTGGACGGGAGAATCAGCCCCAGCATTTT

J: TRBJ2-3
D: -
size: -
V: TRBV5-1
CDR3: CASSLGLGRNTDTQYF
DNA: TGCGCCAGCAGCTTGGGGTTGGGGCGGAACACAGATACGCAGTATTTT

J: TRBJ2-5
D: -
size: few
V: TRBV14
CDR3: CASSQLVGGADETQYF
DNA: TGTGCCAGCAGCCAATTAGTCGGAGGGGCGGACGAGACCCAGTACTTC

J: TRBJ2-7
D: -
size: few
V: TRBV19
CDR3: CASSIKSLSYEQYF
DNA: TGTGCCAGTAGTATAAAAAGCCTCTCCTACGAGCAGTACTTC

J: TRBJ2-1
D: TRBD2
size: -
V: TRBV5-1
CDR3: CASRPGLAGDEQFF
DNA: TGCGCCAGCAGGCCGGGACTAGCGGGAGATGAGCAGTTCTTC

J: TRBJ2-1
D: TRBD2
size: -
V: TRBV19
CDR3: CASSIIAGYNEQFF
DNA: TGTGCCAGTAGTATTATAGCGGGATACAATGAGCAGTTCTTC

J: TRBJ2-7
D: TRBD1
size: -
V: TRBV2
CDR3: CANGQGGYEQYF
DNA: TGTGCCAACGGACAGGGGGGATACGAGCAGTACTTC

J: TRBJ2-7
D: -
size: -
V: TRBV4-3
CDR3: CASSQDAESVPRYEQYF
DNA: TGCGCCAGCAGCCAAGACGCCGAGTCGGTCCCTCGCTACGAGCAGTACTTC

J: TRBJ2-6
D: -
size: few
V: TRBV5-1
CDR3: CASSSQGGGANVLTF
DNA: TGCGCCAGCAGCTCACAGGGTGGTGGGGCCAACGTCCTGACTTTC

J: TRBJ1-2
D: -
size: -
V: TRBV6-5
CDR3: CASSLGGARARGYTF
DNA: TGTGCCAGCAGTTTAGGGGGGGCTCGAGCTAGGGGCTACACCTTC

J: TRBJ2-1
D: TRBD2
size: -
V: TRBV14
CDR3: CASSQAGTGGIANEQFF
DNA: TGTGCCAGCAGCCAAGCAGGGACGGGGGGGATAGCCAATGAGCAGTTCTTC

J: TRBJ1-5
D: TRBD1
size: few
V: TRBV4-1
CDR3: CASSQRLGQVNQPQHF
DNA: TGCGCCAGCAGCCAACGATTAGGACAGGTGAATCAGCCCCAGCATTTT

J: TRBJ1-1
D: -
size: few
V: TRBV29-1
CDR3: CSVEDTADNKAFF
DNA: TGCAGCGTTGAAGATACCGCGGACAACAAAGCTTTCTTT

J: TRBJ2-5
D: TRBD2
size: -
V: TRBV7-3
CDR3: CASSPNGGRQETQYF
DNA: TGTGCCAGCAGCCCCAATGGCGGGAGACAAGAGACCCAGTACTTC

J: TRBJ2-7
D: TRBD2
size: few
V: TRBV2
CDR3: CASSDSRLAGGYEQYF
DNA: TGTGCCAGCAGTGATTCACGACTAGCGGGAGGCTACGAGCAGTACTTC

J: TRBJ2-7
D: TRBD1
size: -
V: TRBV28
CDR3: CASSQTGGLDYEQYF
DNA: TGTGCCAGCAGCCAGACAGGGGGCCTGGACTACGAGCAGTACTTC

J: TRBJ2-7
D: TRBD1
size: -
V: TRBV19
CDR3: CASSIPGQGAGEQYF
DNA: TGTGCCAGTAGTATCCCGGGACAGGGGGCAGGAGAGCAGTACTTC

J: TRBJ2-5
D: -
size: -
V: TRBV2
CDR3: CASSDGVAETQYF
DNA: TGTGCCAGCAGTGATGGTGTAGCGGAGACCCAGTACTTC

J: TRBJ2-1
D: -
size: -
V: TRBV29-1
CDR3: CSVGGASNEQFF
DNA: TGCAGCGTTGGGGGAGCCAGCAATGAGCAGTTCTTC

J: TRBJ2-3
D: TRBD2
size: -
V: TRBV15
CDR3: CATSSLGGGRADTQYF
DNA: TGTGCCACCAGCTCCCTCGGGGGGGGGAGGGCCGATACGCAGTATTTT

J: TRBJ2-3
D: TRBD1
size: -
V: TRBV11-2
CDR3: CASSLRGWTGSRPDTQYF
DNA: TGTGCCAGCAGCCTTAGGGGTTGGACAGGGAGTAGGCCAGATACGCAGTATTTT

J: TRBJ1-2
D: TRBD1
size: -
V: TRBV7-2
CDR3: CASSLGSGTGEAYGYTF
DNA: TGTGCCAGCAGCTTAGGTTCCGGGACAGGGGAAGCGTATGGCTACACCTTC

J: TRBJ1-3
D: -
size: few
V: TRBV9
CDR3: CASSVTAGNTIYF
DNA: TGTGCCAGCAGCGTGACAGCCGGAAACACCATATATTTT

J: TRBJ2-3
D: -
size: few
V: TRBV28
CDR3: CASSPTKDTQYF
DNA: TGTGCCAGCAGCCCCACTAAAGATACGCAGTATTTT

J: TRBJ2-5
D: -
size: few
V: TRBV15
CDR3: CATSRDSVATQETQYF
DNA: TGTGCCACCAGCAGAGATTCGGTAGCGACCCAAGAGACCCAGTACTTC

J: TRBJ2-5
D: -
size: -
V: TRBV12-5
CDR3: CASGFSEGSTQYF
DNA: TGTGCTAGTGGTTTCTCCGAGGGCTCAACCCAGTACTTC

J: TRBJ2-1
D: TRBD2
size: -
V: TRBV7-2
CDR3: CASSPRSGSPHEQFF
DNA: TGTGCCAGCAGCCCCCGAAGCGGGAGTCCCCATGAGCAGTTCTTC

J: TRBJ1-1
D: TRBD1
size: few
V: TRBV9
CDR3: CASSVGGTGIEAFF
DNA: TGTGCCAGCAGCGTAGGGGGGACAGGGATTGAAGCTTTCTTT

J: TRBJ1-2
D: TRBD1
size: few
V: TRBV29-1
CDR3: CSVVRTGGYGYTF
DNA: TGCAGCGTTGTCCGGACAGGAGGATATGGCTACACCTTC

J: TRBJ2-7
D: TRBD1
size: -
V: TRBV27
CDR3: CASSPRDRGREQYF
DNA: TGTGCCAGCAGTCCCCGGGACAGGGGCCGCGAGCAGTACTTC

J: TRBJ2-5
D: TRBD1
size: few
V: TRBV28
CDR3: CASSWQGARETQYF
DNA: TGTGCCAGCAGTTGGCAGGGGGCGCGGGAGACCCAGTACTTC

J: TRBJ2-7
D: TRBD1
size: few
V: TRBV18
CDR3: CASSPRLTGVTYEQYF
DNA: TGTGCCAGCTCACCACGGCTTACAGGGGTTACCTACGAGCAGTACTTC

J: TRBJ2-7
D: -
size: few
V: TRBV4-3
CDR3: CASSQDREGSYEQYF
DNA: TGCGCCAGCAGCCAAGATCGGGAAGGGAGCTACGAGCAGTACTTC

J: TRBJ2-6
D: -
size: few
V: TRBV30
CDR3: CAWSAYSSGANVLTF
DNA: TGTGCCTGGAGTGCCTACAGTTCTGGGGCCAACGTCCTGACTTTC

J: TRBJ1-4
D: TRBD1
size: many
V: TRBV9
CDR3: CASSVLGGTGIGEKLFF
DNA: TGTGCCAGCAGCGTTCTGGGCGGGACAGGGATCGGGGAAAAACTGTTTTTT

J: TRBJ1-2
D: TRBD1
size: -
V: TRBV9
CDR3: CASSVAGQGYGYTF
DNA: TGTGCCAGCAGCGTCGCCGGACAGGGTTATGGCTACACCTTC

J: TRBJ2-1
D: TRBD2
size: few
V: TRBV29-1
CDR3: CSTNPIKRAGGYNEQFF
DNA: TGCAGCACAAACCCGATTAAGAGGGCGGGAGGCTACAATGAGCAGTTCTTC